The 15 T cell receptor beta chains below were found in one sample sequenced in a study of beta chain features in type 1 diabetes. The whole isolated RNA underwent reverse transcription, so sequencing captured expressed TCRB transcripts. Sequenced by immunoSEQ multiplex PCR; TCRdb stores in-frame clones only, minus some. There are 300,000 to 400,000 clones in the sample; less than 10% occur only once, and around 0.45% lies in the top ten. Sequenced input: central memory CD4+ T cells from blood. Receptors were obtained from a woman aged 18-29 years in good health.

The chain employs TRBV6-5 and TRBJ2-6, with D maybe TRBD1 (6 bases). The CDR3 sequence is 15 residues long. V was clipped by 10 bases and J by 2 bases, with 15 bases between them. Germline-derived CDR1 and CDR2 are MNHEY and SVGAGI. This chain's CDR3 is CAIRRGGTGANVLTF. The CDR3 nucleotides are TGTGCCATCAGACGAGGGGGTACTGGGGCCAACGTCCTGACTTTC.

This clone was picked up a small number of times. This chain links TRBV4-1 with TRBJ2-1; no definite D call. The CDR3 length is 16 residues. The germline V gene encodes CDR1 MGHRA and CDR2 YSYEKL. V lost 0 bases and J 0 bases, leaving 9 bases between the germline ends. The CDR3 region is CASSQDPESSYNEQFF. CDR3 sequence (DNA): TGCGCCAGCAGCCAAGATCCAGAAAGCTCCTACAATGAGCAGTTCTTC.

The V gene is TRBV6-1, the J gene TRBJ1-4; D not resolved. The CDR3 has 13 residues. Germline values: CDR1 MNHNS, CDR2 SASEGT. The V gene lost 7 bases and the J gene lost 8 bases, with 14 bases spanning the gap. CDR3 sequence reads: CASNHGLGEKLFF. In nucleotides, the CDR3 is TGTGCCAGCAACCACGGGCTTGGGGAAAAACTGTTTTTT.

Of note for this clone: Different DNA sequences within this sample yield the same CDR3. The gene calls are TRBV6-6 and TRBJ2-7; 7 bases are shared with TRBD1. V shed 6 bases and J 3 bases; nucleotides not matched to a gene: 2. The CDR3 spans 12 residues. Germline V gives CDR1 MNHNY, CDR2 SVGAGI (reference sequence). The CDR3 is CASSRQGYEQYF. CDR3 DNA sequence: TGTGCCAGCAGCCGACAGGGCTACGAGCAGTACTTC.

This clone was seen more than once but under ten times. The chain is built from TRBV10-3 and TRBJ2-1; 9 bases map to TRBD2. CDR3 length equals 13 residues. The V gene's germline CDR1 is ENHRY and CDR2 SYGVKD. V dropped 5 bases and J dropped 7; count of bases not matched to a gene: 3. CDR3 protein: CAISPSGKNEQFF. Written as DNA, the CDR3 is TGTGCCATCAGTCCTAGCGGGAAAAATGAGCAGTTCTTC.

The rearrangement joins TRBV11-3 to TRBJ2-7; D not resolved. CDR3 length: 13 amino acids. V was trimmed by 3 bases and J by 6 bases, leaving 12 bases between them. The germline V gene has CDR1 SGHNT and CDR2 YENEEA. CDR3 DNA: TGTGCCAGCAGCTTCTCGGTTGAAGGCGAGCAGTACTTC. It codes for CASSFSVEGEQYF.

V usage is TRBV5-8 and J usage is TRBJ1-2, with D perhaps TRBD1 (6 bases). Trimming removed 4 bases from V and 4 bases from J, with 17 bases in between. Germline CDR1 is SGHTS and CDR2 is YDEGEE. This CDR3 is 15 amino acids long. The DNA of the CDR3 is TGTGCCAGCAGCAGAACAGGGACGCTAGGCTATGGCTACACCTTC. Protein sequence: CASSRTGTLGYGYTF.

In this sample, this clone turned up many times. The CDR3: CASRLGGGGKLFF. The CDR3, as DNA: TGTGCCAGCAGGCTCGGGGGGGGCGGAAAACTGTTTTTT. V is TRBV25-1 and J is TRBJ1-4; D is perhaps TRBD1 (6 bases). V was cut by 6 bases and J by 10 bases, with 15 bases left in between. CDR3 size: 13 residues. CDR1 is MGHDK and CDR2 is SYGVNS in the germline V gene.

The rearrangement uses TRBV5-4 and TRBJ2-5; 7 bases align to TRBD2. Trimming took 4 bases from V and 3 from J; bases not matched to a gene: 12. Looked up from germline, CDR1 is SGHNT and CDR2 is YYREEE (reference sequence). This CDR3 has 16 amino acids. CDR3 in DNA: TGTGCCAGCAGCCGAGAAGCGGGAAGGGAGAAAGAGACCCAGTACTTC. As protein: CASSREAGREKETQYF. Full variable domain (outside the CDR3, taken from reference TRBV5-4 and TRBJ2-5): ETGVTQSPTHLIKTRGQQVTLRCSSQSGHNTVSWYQQALGQGPQFIFQYYREEENGRGNFPPRFSGLQFPNYSSELNVNALELDDSALYLCASSREAGREKETQYFGPGTRLLVL.

This clone has just a few counts. The chain has TRBV2 and TRBJ1-5; D remains ambiguous. Looked up from germline, CDR1 is SNHLY and CDR2 is FYNNEI. The V gene lost 4 bases and the J gene lost 3 bases, with 13 bases spanning the gap. The CDR3 spans 15 residues. CDR3 amino acids: CASSVSGVNNQPQHF. The CDR3 coding sequence is TGTGCCAGCAGTGTCTCTGGGGTGAACAATCAGCCCCAGCATTTT. Full variable domain (missing parts from reference TRBV2 and TRBJ1-5): EPEVTQTPSHQVTQMGQEVILRCVPISNHLYFYWYRQILGQKVEFLVSFYNNEISEKSEIFDDQFSVERPDGSNFTLKIRSTKLEDSAMYFCASSVSGVNNQPQHFGDGTRLSIL.

V usage is TRBV6-5 and J usage is TRBJ1-1; no definite D call. CDR1 is MNHEY, CDR2 SVGAGI, per germline. V was cut by 1 base and J by 3 bases, with 6 bases left in between. The CDR3 runs 13 residues. In DNA form, the CDR3 reads TGTGCCAGCAGTTACTTTAGGCACACTGAAGCTTTCTTT. Translating it yields CASSYFRHTEAFF.

Worth noting for this clone: At one of its ends the junction is not consistent with the germline gene, which may arise from a read error. V usage is TRBV7-2 and J usage is TRBJ2-7; possible D gene TRBD1, 6 bases. There are 13 residues in the CDR3. Per germline, CDR1 SGHTA and CDR2 FQGNSA. The CDR3 DNA is TGCGCCAGCAGCCAAGTGTCCAGGGGAGAGCAGTACTTC. The encoded protein is CASSQVSRGEQYF.

There are many counts of this clone. The chain uses TRBV11-2 and TRBJ2-3; D is unclear. The germline V gene encodes CDR1 SGHAT and CDR2 FQNNGV. V lost 5 bases to trimming and J lost 4 bases, with 13 bases between them. The CDR3 extends over 14 amino acids. CDR3 sequence (DNA): TGTGCCAGCAGCCCCAATTGGGGTTCAGATACGCAGTATTTT. It is translated as CASSPNWGSDTQYF.

This clone was observed many times. The chain has TRBV28 and TRBJ2-1; no definite D call. Germline V gives CDR1 MDHEN, CDR2 SYDVKM. Trimming removed 2 bases from V and 5 bases from J, with 7 bases in between. CDR3 length: 13 amino acids. The CDR3 here is CASSLLDHNEQFF. CDR3 coding DNA: TGTGCCAGCAGTTTACTAGACCACAATGAGCAGTTCTTC.

The V and J genes are TRBV19 and TRBJ2-7; 8 positions match TRBD2. The CDR3 sequence is 17 residues long. V trimming: 1 base; J trimming: 7 bases; junction bases outside the gene matches: 15. Per germline, CDR1 LNHDA and CDR2 SQIVND (reference sequence). Here the CDR3 DNA reads TGTGCCAGTAGTATAGGTGGAGGAGCGGGAGACTGGAAAGAGCAGTACTTC. It yields the protein CASSIGGGAGDWKEQYF.